Below, 30 T cell receptor beta chains from the same sample are listed, as sequenced in a study of blood T cell repertoires in COVID-19. Method: immunoSEQ multiplex PCR; TCRdb's copy keeps in-frame clones and lacks some. The sample includes 330,000 or so clones, about 91% of them seen just once. Sequencing was done on a sample of peripheral blood. The receptors stem from a young man with COVID-19, enrolled during active disease.

This chain uses TRBV7-2 with TRBJ1-2; 7 positions match TRBD1. CDR3 length: 16 residues. CDR1 and CDR2 from the germline V gene are SGHTA and FQGNSA. J gave up 5 bases and V 4 bases, and 13 bases lay outside the gene matches. The CDR3, as DNA: TGTGCCAGCAGCTCTTATTTAGGGGGCTCAGTATATGGCTACACCTTC. Translation: CASSSYLGGSVYGYTF.

This clone showed up just once. The chain recombines TRBV9 with TRBJ2-5; a possible D gene is TRBD2 (5 bases). CDR3 length: 16 amino acids. CDR1 SGDLS and CDR2 YYNGEE come from the germline V gene. With 0 bases removed from V and 5 bases from J, the gap between germline ends came to 17 bases. The CDR3 here is CASSVAAGPPQETQYF. For the CDR3, the DNA is TGTGCCAGCAGCGTAGCGGCGGGCCCACCCCAGGAGACCCAGTACTTC.

The gene calls are TRBV6-6 and TRBJ1-5; the match to TRBD1 covers 10 bases. After removal of 4 bases from V and 7 bases from J, the junction contained 1 base not matched to a gene. This CDR3 contains 13 residues. Per the germline V gene, CDR1 is MNHNY and CDR2 is SVGAGI (reference sequence). Here the CDR3 DNA reads TGTGCCAGCAGTTCGGACAGGGGGCAGCCCCAGCATTTT. Its protein product is CASSSDRGQPQHF.

This chain joins TRBV7-2 and TRBJ1-2, with no clear D. This CDR3 contains 15 residues. V was shortened by 2 bases and J by 2 bases, with 12 bases between the two germline ends. CDR1 is SGHTA, CDR2 FQGNSA, per germline. The CDR3, as DNA: TGTGCCAGCAGCTTATCTGTCGGGGAGAACTATGGCTACACCTTC. It yields the protein CASSLSVGENYGYTF.

V and J are TRBV3-1 (or the pseudogene TRBV3-2) and TRBJ1-3; D is ambiguous. V lost 7 bases, J lost 2 bases, and 15 bases lay in between. The CDR3 sequence is 15 residues long. CDR1 and CDR2 (germline): LGHDT, YNNKEL (reference sequence). The DNA for the CDR3 is TGTGCCAGCATTGCGGCGAGAGCCCCTGGAAACACCATATATTTT. Translating it yields CASIAARAPGNTIYF.

The V gene is TRBV4-1, the J gene TRBJ2-1, with 7 positions matching TRBD2. Germline V gene data show CDR1 as MGHRA and CDR2 as YSYEKL. V lost 2 bases, J lost 5 bases, and 9 bases stayed unmatched. CDR3 size: 16 residues. This CDR3 is CASSQREARLNNEQFF. In DNA, the CDR3 is TGCGCCAGCAGCCAACGGGAGGCCAGATTAAACAATGAGCAGTTCTTC.

J is TRBJ2-5 and V is TRBV5-4, with D tentatively TRBD2 (6 bases). The CDR3 contains 16 residues. CDR1 is SGHNT and CDR2 is YYREEE in the germline V gene (reference sequence). Trimming stripped 4 bases from V and 3 bases from J, with 19 bases between. CDR3 DNA sequence: TGTGCCAGCAGCCGGGGAGCGGGCCGTCAAGAAGAGACCCAGTACTTC. Encoded protein: CASSRGAGRQEETQYF.

The J gene is TRBJ1-4, the V gene TRBV2; weak D call: TRBD1 (5 bases). Trimming pared 5 bases from V and 0 bases from J, leaving 10 bases between. Germline V CDR1 and CDR2: SNHLY, FYNNEI. CDR3 length equals 15 residues. CDR3 residues: CASSLGQATNEKLFF. The CDR3 DNA follows: TGTGCCAGCAGTCTCGGACAAGCAACTAATGAAAAACTGTTTTTT.

The chain uses TRBV6-2 or TRBV6-3 and TRBJ2-7, with D perhaps matching TRBD2 (5 bases). Germline CDR1 MNHEY, CDR2 SVGEGT. V lost 6 bases, J lost 1 base, and 16 bases lay in between. The CDR3 is made up of 15 amino acids. CDR3 residues: CASRPLSEASYEQYF. In DNA, the CDR3 is TGTGCCAGCAGACCTCTCTCGGAGGCTTCCTACGAGCAGTACTTC.

The V call is TRBV10-3, the J call TRBJ2-7; 7 bases map to TRBD1. CDR3 length: 17 residues. Germline CDR1 reads ENHRY; CDR2 reads SYGVKD. V shed 4 bases and J 5 bases; nucleotides not matched to a gene: 17. The CDR3 region is CAISGFGSGGKDHEQYF. CDR3 coding DNA: TGTGCCATCAGTGGTTTTGGGTCAGGGGGAAAGGACCACGAGCAGTACTTC.

The CDR3 region has the DNA TGTGCCAGCAGCGACGTCGTCAGGGGCGCAGATACGCAGTATTTT. Its protein is CASSDVVRGADTQYF. The chain employs TRBV5-5 and TRBJ2-3; maybe TRBD1 (6 bases). Looked up from germline, CDR1 is SGHKS and CDR2 is YYEKEE (reference sequence). Between the trimmed V and J ends, which lost 4 bases and 4 bases, there was a span of 16 bases. The CDR3 totals 15 residues.

The genes are TRBV15 and TRBJ1-2, with a possible D match to TRBD1 (6 bases). The CDR3 contains 16 residues. Germline CDR1 and CDR2: LNHNV and YYDKDF (reference sequence). The V end lost 1 base, the J end lost 4 bases, and 16 bases lay between the germline ends. CDR3 in amino acids: CATSRAGYQGIYGYTF. The CDR3 DNA follows: TGTGCCACCAGCAGAGCTGGATACCAGGGGATCTATGGCTACACCTTC.

The chain uses TRBV29-1 and TRBJ2-7; 9 nucleotides agree with TRBD1. This CDR3 region has 14 residues. With V trimmed by 6 bases and J by 2 bases, 8 bases remained unmatched. Per germline, CDR1 SQVTM and CDR2 ANQGSEA. DNA of the CDR3: TGCAGCGTAAGACCGGGACAGGGAGCCTACGAGCAGTACTTC. It translates to CSVRPGQGAYEQYF.

This rearrangement joins TRBV19 to TRBJ1-5; the D gene is possibly TRBD1 (5 bases). The length of the CDR3 is 15 residues. V lost 2 bases and J lost 2, with 10 bases in between. In germline, CDR1 is LNHDA, CDR2 SQIVND (reference sequence). The CDR3 DNA sequence: TGTGCCAGTAGTATATCGTCCAGGGGCAATCAGCCCCAGCATTTT. Its protein is CASSISSRGNQPQHF.

The sample holds one count of this clone. The chain carries TRBV7-2 and TRBJ2-7, with a possible D match to TRBD1 (6 bases). Germline V CDR1 and CDR2: SGHTA, FQGNSA. Trimming stripped 4 bases from V and 1 base from J, with 8 bases between. The CDR3 is 13 amino acids. CDR3 residues: CASSSGVSYEQYF. The CDR3 DNA is TGTGCCAGCAGCTCAGGGGTATCCTACGAGCAGTACTTC.

V gene TRBV7-2 combines with J gene TRBJ2-7, with TRBD2 matching 13 bases. Germline CDR1 SGHTA, CDR2 FQGNSA. CDR3 length equals 18 residues. The J segment lost 5 bases and the V segment lost 0 bases, leaving 10 bases of the junction unmatched. CDR3 in DNA: TGTGCCAGCAGCTTAGCGGGAACTAGCGGGGGGGCTCTCAACGAGCAGTACTTC. Encoded protein: CASSLAGTSGGALNEQYF.

The sample holds one count of this clone. The chain links TRBV9 to TRBJ1-2, with 8 bases matching TRBD1. V shed 4 bases, J shed 5 bases, and the junction held 7 bases outside the gene matches. Germline CDR1 reads SGDLS; CDR2 reads YYNGEE. This CDR3 contains 14 residues. CDR3 protein: CASSTGQGTYGYTF. In DNA form, the CDR3 reads TGTGCCAGCAGCACCGGACAGGGAACTTATGGCTACACCTTC. Supplemented by reference TRBV9 and TRBJ1-2, the full variable domain reads DSGVTQTPKHLITATGQRVTLRCSPRSGDLSVYWYQQSLDQGLQFLIQYYNGEERAKGNILERFSAQQFPDLHSELNLSSLELGDSALYFCASSTGQGTYGYTFGSGTRLTVV.

The rearrangement uses TRBV7-2 and TRBJ2-5; D remains ambiguous. The CDR3 is 13 residues long. The germline V and J ends were trimmed by 2 bases and 2 bases, with 6 bases remaining between them. Germline CDR1 is SGHTA and CDR2 is FQGNSA. DNA for the CDR3: TGTGCCAGCAGCTTATTACAGCAAGAGACCCAGTACTTC. As protein: CASSLLQQETQYF.

This rearrangement joins TRBV7-2 to TRBJ2-7; perhaps TRBD2 as D (6 bases). From germline, CDR1 is SGHTA and CDR2 FQGNSA. V shed 5 bases and J shed 7 bases, with 27 bases lying between them. The CDR3 is 17 amino acids. The CDR3 protein is CASSQKRLARAQEEQYF. The CDR3 nucleotides read TGTGCCAGCAGCCAAAAGCGTCTAGCGAGGGCTCAGGAGGAGCAGTACTTC.

The chain links TRBV19 to TRBJ1-4, with D tentatively TRBD1 (5 bases). V lost 4 bases to trimming and J lost 8 bases, with 11 bases between them. This CDR3 region has 13 residues. CDR1 and CDR2 from the germline V gene are LNHDA and SQIVND (reference sequence). The CDR3 nucleotides are TGTGCCAGTAGTAGGACGGAGGGGGAAAAACTGTTTTTT. It is translated as CASSRTEGEKLFF.

This chain links TRBV23-1 with TRBJ2-7; no firm D call. TRBV23-1 is identified as an open reading frame with a role that is uncertain. Trimming removed 0 bases from V and 3 bases from J, with 9 bases in between. This CDR3 spans 14 amino acids. The CDR3 coding sequence is TGCGCCAGCAGTCAATCTCAGTCCCACTACGAGCAGTACTTC. Translation: CASSQSQSHYEQYF.

V and J are TRBV7-2 and TRBJ1-3; D possibly corresponds to TRBD1 (5 bases). The length of the CDR3 is 15 residues. CDR1 is SGHTA and CDR2 is FQGNSA in the germline V gene. With 1 base removed from V and 0 bases from J, the gap between germline ends came to 7 bases. CDR3 amino acids: CASSLEGLSGNTIYF. The CDR3 nucleotides read TGTGCCAGCAGCTTAGAGGGGCTCTCTGGAAACACCATATATTTT.

This clone was detected only once. This sequence joins TRBV7-3 and TRBJ2-3; the match to TRBD2 covers 13 bases. In germline, CDR1 is SGHTA, CDR2 FQGTGA. The ends lost 5 bases at V and 6 bases at J; junction bases unmatched: 5. This CDR3 is 15 amino acids long. This chain's CDR3 is CASSAVLAGGDTQYF. As DNA, the CDR3 is TGTGCCAGCAGCGCCGTACTAGCGGGAGGGGATACGCAGTATTTT. Together with reference TRBV7-3 and TRBJ2-3, the CDR3 gives the full variable domain: GAGVSQTPSNKVTEKGKYVELRCDPISGHTALYWYRQSLGQGPEFLIYFQGTGAADDSGLPNDRFFAVRPEGSVSTLKIQRTERGDSAVYLCASSAVLAGGDTQYFGPGTRLTVL.

V is TRBV30 and J is TRBJ1-1; D remains ambiguous. This CDR3 is built from 13 residues. V was clipped by 2 bases and J by 0 bases, with 7 bases between them. Germline V gene lookup returns CDR1 GTSNPN and CDR2 SVGIG (reference sequence). The CDR3, as DNA: TGTGCCTGGAGTAAGTACTTGAACACTGAAGCTTTCTTT. Translated, it gives CAWSKYLNTEAFF.

This clone was recorded once. This chain links TRBV10-3 with TRBJ2-1; 8 bases agree with TRBD2. The CDR3 length is 17 residues. Unmatched junction bases numbered 17, after V lost 7 bases and J lost 6 bases. CDR1 is ENHRY, CDR2 SYGVKD, per germline. The DNA of the CDR3 is TGTGCCATCATCGCCAGTGTGGCGGGGGGAGGTATCAATGAGCAGTTCTTC. Residues: CAIIASVAGGGINEQFF.

The V gene is TRBV9, the J gene TRBJ1-2; 9 bases map to TRBD1. Germline V gene data show CDR1 as SGDLS and CDR2 as YYNGEE. The CDR3 totals 15 residues. V trimming: 0 bases; J trimming: 2 bases; junction bases outside the gene matches: 2. The CDR3 DNA is TGTGCCAGCAGCGTAGATACAGGGGGCAACTATGGCTACACCTTC. Translated: CASSVDTGGNYGYTF.

The V gene is TRBV7-9, the J gene TRBJ2-3, with D possibly matching TRBD2 (6 bases). This CDR3 has 13 amino acids. Germline-derived CDR1 and CDR2 are SEHNR and FQNEAQ (reference sequence). Trimming left V 1 base short and J 4 bases short, with 6 bases between. The CDR3, as DNA: TGTGCCAGCAGCTTAGGGAGGGCAGATACGCAGTATTTT. Its translation is CASSLGRADTQYF. Looking up the rest from reference TRBV7-9 and TRBJ2-3 gives the full variable domain: DTGVSQNPRHKITKRGQNVTFRCDPISEHNRLYWYRQTLGQGPEFLTYFQNEAQLEKSRLLSDRFSAERPKGSFSTLEIQRTEQGDSAMYLCASSLGRADTQYFGPGTRLTVL.

This chain uses TRBV2 with TRBJ1-5; perhaps TRBD1 as D (5 bases). Germline V lookup: CDR1 SNHLY, CDR2 FYNNEI. The CDR3 has 14 residues. Between the trimmed V and J ends, which lost 8 bases and 3 bases, there was a span of 14 bases. The CDR3 region has the DNA TGTGCCAGCCGAAGGACAACCAACAATCAGCCCCAGCATTTT. Protein product: CASRRTTNNQPQHF. The full variable domain, its missing parts supplied by reference TRBV2 and TRBJ1-5, is EPEVTQTPSHQVTQMGQEVILRCVPISNHLYFYWYRQILGQKVEFLVSFYNNEISEKSEIFDDQFSVERPDGSNFTLKIRSTKLEDSAMYFCASRRTTNNQPQHFGDGTRLSIL.

CDR3 sequence: CASSLNAQTVYSNQPQHF. CDR3 coding DNA: TGTGCCAGCAGTTTAAATGCCCAGACAGTTTATAGCAATCAGCCCCAGCATTTT. The chain joins TRBV27 to TRBJ1-5, with a tentative D call TRBD1 (5 bases). Germline loops: CDR1 MNHEY, CDR2 SMNVEV (reference sequence). Trimming stripped 2 bases from V and 0 bases from J, with 17 bases between. This CDR3 comprises 18 residues.

The chain couples TRBV19 to TRBJ2-1, with TRBD1 matching over 9 bases. Trimming at V came to 0 bases and at J to 1 base, leaving 13 bases not matched to a gene. Germline CDR1 and CDR2: LNHDA and SQIVND (reference sequence). The CDR3 has 20 amino acids. DNA for the CDR3: TGTGCCAGTAGTATAGATATTCCCCCGGGACAGGGCCGTTCCTACAATGAGCAGTTCTTC. This gives the protein CASSIDIPPGQGRSYNEQFF.